The present TCR beta chain was sequenced within a study of early T cells in non-severe SARS-CoV-2 infection. This clonotype was observed many times. A single record per CDR3 protein comes from TCRdb applying MiXCR to the 5' RACE reads. The data contain approximately 37,000 distinct CDR3 sequences, 5% to 5.5% of them seen just once; the ten biggest clones take up over 6%. This specimen was whole blood, taken at baseline. The clonotype was recovered from an adult who was a healthcare worker with PCR-confirmed SARS-CoV-2 infection or an uninfected control (not recorded which).

CDR3 loop: CATSDLPGTGRRNEQFF. The CDR3 DNA is TGTGCCACCAGTGATTTGCCTGGGACTGGCCGCCGGAATGAGCAGTTCTTC. V usage is TRBV24-1 and J usage is TRBJ2-1; a weak D match, TRBD2 (6 bases). Per the germline V gene, CDR1 is KGHDR and CDR2 is SFDVKD. V was clipped by 0 bases and J by 7 bases, with 18 bases between them. The CDR3 is 17 amino acids.